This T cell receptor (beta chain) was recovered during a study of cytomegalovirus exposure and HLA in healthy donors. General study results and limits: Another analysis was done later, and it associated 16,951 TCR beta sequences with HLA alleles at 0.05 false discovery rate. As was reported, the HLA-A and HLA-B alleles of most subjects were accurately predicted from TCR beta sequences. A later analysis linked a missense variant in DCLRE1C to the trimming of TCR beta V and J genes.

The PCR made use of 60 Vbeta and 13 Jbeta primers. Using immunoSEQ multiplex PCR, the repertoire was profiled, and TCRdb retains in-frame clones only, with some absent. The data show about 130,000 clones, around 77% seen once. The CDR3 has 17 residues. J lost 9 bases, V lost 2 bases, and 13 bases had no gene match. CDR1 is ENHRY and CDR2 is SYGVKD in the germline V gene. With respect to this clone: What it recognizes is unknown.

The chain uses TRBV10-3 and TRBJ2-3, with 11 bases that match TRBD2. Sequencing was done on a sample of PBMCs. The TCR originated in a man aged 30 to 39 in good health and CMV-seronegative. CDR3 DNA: TGTGCCATCAGTGAGGTGGCTAGCGGGAGGCCCGCCTCGACGCAGTATTTT. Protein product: CAISEVASGRPASTQYF.